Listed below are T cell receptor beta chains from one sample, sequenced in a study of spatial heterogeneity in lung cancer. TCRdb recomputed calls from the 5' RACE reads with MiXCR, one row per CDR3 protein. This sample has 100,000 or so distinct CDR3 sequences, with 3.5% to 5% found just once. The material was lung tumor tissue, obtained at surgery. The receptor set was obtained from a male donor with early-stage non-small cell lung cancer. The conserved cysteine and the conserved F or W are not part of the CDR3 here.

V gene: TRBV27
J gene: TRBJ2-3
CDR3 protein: ASSNTDTQY

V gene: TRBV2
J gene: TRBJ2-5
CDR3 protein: ASGRQDQETQY

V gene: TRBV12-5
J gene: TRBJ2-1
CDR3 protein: ASRTSFDEQF

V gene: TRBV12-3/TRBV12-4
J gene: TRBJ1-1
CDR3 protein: ASSGHRTGSTEAF

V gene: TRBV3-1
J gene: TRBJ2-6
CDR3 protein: ASSLDSSGANVLT

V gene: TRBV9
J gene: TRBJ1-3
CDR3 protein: ASSVRGNSGNTIY

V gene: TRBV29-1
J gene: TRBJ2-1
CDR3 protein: SVAPQVSSYNEQF

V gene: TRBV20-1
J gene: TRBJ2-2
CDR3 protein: SARVGSGQGNTGELF

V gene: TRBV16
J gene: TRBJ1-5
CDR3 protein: ASSQGREWPQH

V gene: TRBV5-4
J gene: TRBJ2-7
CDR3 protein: ASSPGLAGDPFYEQY

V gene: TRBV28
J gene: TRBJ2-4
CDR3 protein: ASSPYSGTGVHIQY

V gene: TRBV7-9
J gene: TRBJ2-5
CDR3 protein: ASAAVTSGIETQY

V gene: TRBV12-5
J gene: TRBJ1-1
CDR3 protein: ASGFGGSVNTEAF

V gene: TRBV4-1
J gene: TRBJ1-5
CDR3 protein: ASSQGWTYNQPQH

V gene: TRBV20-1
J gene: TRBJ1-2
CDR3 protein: SADRGSGYT

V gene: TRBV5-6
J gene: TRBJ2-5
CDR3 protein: ASSVRQGAIVRETQY

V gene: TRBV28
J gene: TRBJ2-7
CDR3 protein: ASRTGVHEQY

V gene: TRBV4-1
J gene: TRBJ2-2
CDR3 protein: ASSPDFRTGVKGAGELF

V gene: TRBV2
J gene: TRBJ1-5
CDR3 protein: ASTGTGKNQPQH

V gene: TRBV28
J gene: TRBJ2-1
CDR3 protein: ASRLELASSDEQF

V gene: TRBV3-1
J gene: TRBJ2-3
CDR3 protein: ASSQGFWASGKPDTQY

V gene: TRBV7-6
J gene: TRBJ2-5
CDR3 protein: ASSILGGEETQY

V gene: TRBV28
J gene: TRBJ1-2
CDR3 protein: ASSLQGVSYGYT

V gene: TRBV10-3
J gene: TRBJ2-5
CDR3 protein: AISAQREGGETQY

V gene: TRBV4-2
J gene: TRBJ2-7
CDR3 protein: ASSHYAGGPYEQY

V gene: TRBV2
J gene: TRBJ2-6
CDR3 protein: ASSETGGSGANVLT

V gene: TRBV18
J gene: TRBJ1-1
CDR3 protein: ASSQSVAENTEAF

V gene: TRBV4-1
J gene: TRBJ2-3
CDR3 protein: ASSPQGVSRDTQY

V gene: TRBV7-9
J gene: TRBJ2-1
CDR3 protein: ASSGNYGIEQF

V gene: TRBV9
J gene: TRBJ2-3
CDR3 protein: ASSVRYVGDTQY

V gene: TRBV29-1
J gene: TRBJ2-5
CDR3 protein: SVELDGTQY

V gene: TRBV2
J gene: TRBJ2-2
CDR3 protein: ASRGGQHTGELF

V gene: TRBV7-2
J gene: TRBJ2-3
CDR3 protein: ASSLLARVADTQY

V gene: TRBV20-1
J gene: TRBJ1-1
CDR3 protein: SARELAEGTDEAF

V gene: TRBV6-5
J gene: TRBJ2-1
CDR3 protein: ASSYPGTGGNNEQF

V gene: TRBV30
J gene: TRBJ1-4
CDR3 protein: AWSGGDNEKLF

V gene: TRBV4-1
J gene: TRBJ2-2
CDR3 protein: ASNQPGGAGELF

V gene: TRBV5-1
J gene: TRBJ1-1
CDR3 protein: ASSLVGQGNTEAF

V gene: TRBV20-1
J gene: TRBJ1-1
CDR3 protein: SASLNRGGTEAF

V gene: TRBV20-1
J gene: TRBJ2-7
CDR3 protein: SARDSTYEQY

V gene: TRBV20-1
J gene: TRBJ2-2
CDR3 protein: SARDSEGVDRGGPGELF